Listed below are T cell receptor beta chains from one sample, sequenced in a study of tumor-infiltrating lymphocytes in localized non-small cell lung cancer. The assay was immunoSEQ multiplex PCR, and TCRdb's table has in-frame clones only and misses some. The repertoire consists of roughly 12,000 clones, with approximately 66% occurring once and the leading ten covering 7%. The sequenced material came from lung tumor tissue. The receptors derive from a human donor with non-small cell lung cancer. The CDR3 runs from the conserved cysteine through the conserved F or W. Fields, in order: J gene, V gene, clone size, D gene, CDR3 protein, CDR3 DNA. D genes are given only for firm matches. Only some rows state a clone size, as once, few, many or a class for expanded clones.

J: TRBJ1-2
V: TRBV10-3
size: few
D: TRBD1
CDR3: CAISDGRGPYGYTF
DNA: TGTGCCATCAGTGATGGTAGGGGGCCATATGGCTACACCTTC

J: TRBJ1-5
V: TRBV7-8
size: medium-sized
D: -
CDR3: CASSLGLGSWSQHF
DNA: TGTGCCAGCAGCTTAGGCCTTGGGAGTTGGTCCCAGCATTTT

J: TRBJ1-1
V: TRBV19
size: once
D: -
CDR3: CASSPQGAGTEAFF
DNA: TGTGCCAGTAGTCCGCAGGGAGCAGGGACTGAAGCTTTCTTT

J: TRBJ2-1
V: TRBV5-4
size: -
D: -
CDR3: CASSSSSTGTADEQFF
DNA: TGTGCCAGCAGCTCTTCATCGACAGGGACTGCGGATGAGCAGTTCTTC

J: TRBJ1-6
V: TRBV2
size: -
D: TRBD1
CDR3: CASSVQGAGESPLHF
DNA: TGTGCCAGCAGCGTACAGGGGGCGGGGGAGTCACCCCTCCACTTT

J: TRBJ1-2
V: TRBV27
size: -
D: TRBD1
CDR3: CASRSQGQGILGYTF
DNA: TGTGCCAGCAGATCCCAGGGACAGGGTATTCTTGGCTACACCTTC

J: TRBJ2-3
V: TRBV11-2
size: few
D: -
CDR3: CASSLTDSSTDTQYF
DNA: TGTGCCAGCAGCCTCACCGACAGTAGCACAGATACGCAGTATTTT

J: TRBJ2-5
V: TRBV2
size: -
D: TRBD2
CDR3: CASRGGLAGGETQYF
DNA: TGTGCCAGCAGGGGAGGACTAGCGGGGGGAGAGACCCAGTACTTC

J: TRBJ1-2
V: TRBV7-2
size: -
D: TRBD1
CDR3: CASSLGTGGANNYGYTF
DNA: TGTGCCAGCAGCCTCGGGACAGGGGGCGCCAACAACTATGGCTACACCTTC

J: TRBJ2-5
V: TRBV29-1
size: few
D: -
CDR3: CSVRTDQETQYF
DNA: TGCAGCGTAAGGACAGACCAAGAGACCCAGTACTTC

J: TRBJ1-5
V: TRBV11-2
size: -
D: -
CDR3: CASSLGYDQPQHF
DNA: TGTGCCAGCAGCTTGGGCTACGATCAGCCCCAGCATTTT

J: TRBJ2-1
V: TRBV29-1
size: -
D: TRBD1
CDR3: CSVGPGGYYNEQFF
DNA: TGCAGCGTTGGTCCAGGGGGCTACTACAATGAGCAGTTCTTC

J: TRBJ2-3
V: TRBV7-3
size: few
D: -
CDR3: CASSFTWTDTQYF
DNA: TGTGCCAGCAGCTTTACTTGGACAGATACGCAGTATTTT

J: TRBJ1-1
V: TRBV5-4
size: -
D: -
CDR3: CASSLGASNTEAFF
DNA: TGTGCCAGCAGCTTGGGTGCCAGCAACACTGAAGCTTTCTTT

J: TRBJ1-5
V: TRBV7-9
size: -
D: -
CDR3: CASSRQENQPQHF
DNA: TGTGCCAGCAGCAGACAGGAAAATCAGCCCCAGCATTTT

J: TRBJ2-7
V: TRBV2
size: -
D: -
CDR3: CASSEDQTGGYEQYF
DNA: TGTGCCAGCAGTGAAGACCAGACAGGAGGCTACGAGCAGTACTTC

J: TRBJ2-7
V: TRBV7-8
size: medium-sized
D: TRBD2
CDR3: CASSVYGGSYEQYF
DNA: TGTGCCAGCAGCGTCTACGGGGGGTCCTACGAGCAGTACTTC

J: TRBJ2-5
V: TRBV7-6
size: -
D: -
CDR3: CASSLSPGGETQYF
DNA: TGTGCCAGCAGCCTTTCACCCGGGGGAGAGACCCAGTACTTC

J: TRBJ1-3
V: TRBV7-8
size: -
D: -
CDR3: CASSLARGNTIYF
DNA: TGTGCCAGCAGCTTAGCCAGGGGAAACACCATATATTTT

J: TRBJ2-5
V: TRBV29-1
size: -
D: TRBD1
CDR3: CSVNTDRVGWETQYF
DNA: TGCAGCGTCAACACGGACAGGGTAGGATGGGAGACCCAGTACTTC

J: TRBJ2-1
V: TRBV20-1
size: few
D: -
CDR3: CSAFSRNEQFF
DNA: TGCAGTGCCTTCTCCCGCAATGAGCAGTTCTTC

J: TRBJ2-7
V: TRBV5-1
size: -
D: -
CDR3: CASSLVEGTDEQYF
DNA: TGCGCCAGCAGCTTGGTTGAGGGGACCGACGAGCAGTACTTC

J: TRBJ1-2
V: TRBV19
size: -
D: TRBD1
CDR3: CASSIWGQGLTYGYTF
DNA: TGTGCCAGTAGTATTTGGGGACAGGGATTAACCTATGGCTACACCTTC

J: TRBJ1-5
V: TRBV28
size: few
D: TRBD1
CDR3: CASSDRGSNQPQHF
DNA: TGTGCCAGCAGTGACAGGGGGAGCAATCAGCCCCAGCATTTT

J: TRBJ2-7
V: TRBV5-1
size: -
D: -
CDR3: CASSFNTNSYEQYF
DNA: TGCGCCAGCAGCTTTAATACAAACTCGTACGAGCAGTACTTC

J: TRBJ1-3
V: TRBV6-1
size: -
D: TRBD1
CDR3: CASREFRTGGPGNTIYF
DNA: TGTGCCAGCAGGGAATTCCGAACAGGGGGCCCTGGAAACACCATATATTTT

J: TRBJ2-3
V: TRBV11-1
size: -
D: -
CDR3: CASSSVPEADTQYF
DNA: TGTGCCAGCAGCTCGGTCCCCGAAGCAGATACGCAGTATTTT

J: TRBJ2-5
V: TRBV6-5
size: medium-sized
D: TRBD1
CDR3: CASSRQGRETQYF
DNA: TGTGCCAGCAGCCGACAGGGTAGGGAGACCCAGTACTTC

J: TRBJ2-1
V: TRBV7-2
size: -
D: -
CDR3: CASSLTTAQGNEQFF
DNA: TGTGCCAGCAGCTTGACTACAGCCCAGGGGAATGAGCAGTTCTTC

J: TRBJ1-2
V: TRBV29-1
size: -
D: TRBD1
CDR3: CSVASSARGRSGYTF
DNA: TGCAGCGTTGCGTCCTCCGCCAGGGGGCGTAGCGGCTACACCTTC

J: TRBJ1-1
V: TRBV5-4
size: -
D: -
CDR3: CASSPNPGGVNTEAFF
DNA: TGTGCCAGCAGCCCTAATCCGGGGGGAGTCAACACTGAAGCTTTCTTT

J: TRBJ1-3
V: TRBV19
size: -
D: -
CDR3: CASSSTGTSGNTIYF
DNA: TGTGCCAGTAGTTCTACGGGGACTTCTGGAAACACCATATATTTT

J: TRBJ2-7
V: TRBV5-1
size: few
D: TRBD1
CDR3: CASSIGITTGTANYEQYF
DNA: TGCGCCAGCAGCATAGGGATCACTACCGGGACAGCTAACTACGAGCAGTACTTC